This T cell receptor (beta chain) was obtained from a study of T-cell reconstitution after alpha-beta-depleted transplantation in children. General study points: The high TCRbeta diversity at day 60 in some patients came from surviving recipient T cells and thymic progenitors.

As to this clonotype: Its target is unknown.

Preparation of the TCRbeta library used unique molecular identifiers. TCRdb used MiXCR to reprocess the PCR reads, holding one entry per CDR3 protein. Of around 300,000 distinct CDR3 sequences listed, approximately 23% are singletons. The CDR3 spans 16 residues. V shed 0 bases and J shed 0 bases, with 10 bases lying between them. Germline V gene sequence: CDR1 SGHDT, CDR2 YYEEEE. The sequence was obtained from a male patient younger than 18 who had a stem cell transplant for acute lymphoblastic leukemia, so the T cells may come from the graft donor. The sample in question was PBMCs, mostly from graft donor cells, obtained 180 days after TCRalphabeta/CD19-depleted stem cell transplant. The gene calls are TRBV5-6 and TRBJ2-1; D possibly corresponds to TRBD1 (5 bases). DNA for the CDR3: TGTGCCAGCAGCTTGGCCCAGGGATTCTCCTACAATGAGCAGTTCTTC. As protein: CASSLAQGFSYNEQFF. The full variable domain, with the rest looked up from reference TRBV5-6 and TRBJ2-1, is DAGVTQSPTHLIKTRGQQVTLRCSPKSGHDTVSWYQQALGQGPQFIFQYYEEEERQRGNFPDRFSGHQFPNYSSELNVNALLLGDSALYLCASSLAQGFSYNEQFFGPGTRLTVL.